Listed below are T cell receptor beta chains from one sample, sequenced in a study of blood T cell repertoires in COVID-19. Using immunoSEQ multiplex PCR, the repertoire was profiled, and TCRdb retains in-frame clones only, with some absent. The repertoire includes a few hundred thousand clones, about 90% of them detected once, and roughly 2.9% sits in the top ten. Specimen: PBMCs or T cells enriched from blood (not recorded which). The receptors come from a woman aged 50 to 65 who had been exposed to COVID-19. CDR3s include the opening cysteine and the closing phenylalanine or tryptophan. A D gene is named only where the DNA matches it firmly. Only part of the rows carry a size: once, few, many, or a class if the clone is expanded.

>TRBJ2-7|TRBV18|TRBD1|15|-
TGTGCCAGCTCACCCGATGGGACAGCGATCTCGTGGCAGTACTTC
CASSPDGTAISWQYF
>TRBJ1-6|TRBV5-1|TRBD1|14|-
TGCGCCAGCAACTCAGGACAGGCTAATTCACCCCTCCACTTT
CASNSGQANSPLHF
>TRBJ2-5|TRBV2|-|14|-
TGTGCCAGCAGCCAACAGGGCCTCCAAGAGACCCAGTACTTC
CASSQQGLQETQYF
>TRBJ2-2|TRBV28|TRBD1|15|-
TGTGCCAGCAGTTTCGGGACAGAAGAGACCGGGGAGCTGTTTTTT
CASSFGTEETGELFF
>TRBJ2-3|TRBV5-1|-|15|-
TGCGCCAGCAGCCCATGGGGGGGGGCGACAGATACGCAGTATTTT
CASSPWGGATDTQYF
>TRBJ1-2|TRBV6-5|-|11|-
TGTGCCAGCAGTCAGGGAACTGGCTACACCTTC
CASSQGTGYTF
>TRBJ1-4|TRBV28|TRBD1|14|-
TGTGCCAGCAGTTTCCGACAGGGCCGTGAAAAACTGTTTTTT
CASSFRQGREKLFF
>TRBJ1-1|TRBV23-1|-|16|-
TGCGCCAGCAGTCAATCGACAAGGACAGAGAACACTGAAGCTTTCTTT
CASSQSTRTENTEAFF
>TRBJ1-2|TRBV2|-|13|-
TGTGCCAGCAGAACCGAACAGGGTTACGGCTACACCTTC
CASRTEQGYGYTF
>TRBJ1-1|TRBV12-3/TRBV12-4|-|13|-
TGTGCCAGCAGTTTAGTCAGGAACACTGAAGCTTTCTTT
CASSLVRNTEAFF
>TRBJ2-1|TRBV30|TRBD2|17|-
TGTGCCTGGAGTGTACTCTCTAGCGGGGGAGATTATAATGAGCAGTTCTTC
CAWSVLSSGGDYNEQFF
>TRBJ1-5|TRBV19|-|14|-
TGTGCCAGTAGTGTGGACAGTACCAATCAGCCCCAGCATTTT
CASSVDSTNQPQHF
>TRBJ2-6|TRBV7-7|TRBD2|15|-
TGTGCTAGCAGCTTGGGGGGGGCTGGGGCCAACGTCCTGACTTTC
CASSLGGAGANVLTF
>TRBJ2-5|TRBV27|-|13|-
TGTGCCAGCAGTTCCATAGACCAAGAGACCCAGTACTTC
CASSSIDQETQYF
>TRBJ1-6|TRBV6-5|-|16|-
TGTGCCAGCAGTTATAGGACCGGGACACTTAATTCACCCCTCCACTTT
CASSYRTGTLNSPLHF
>TRBJ2-2|TRBV7-9|TRBD1|15|-
TGTGCCAGCAGCGCGCCGGGACAGGGAGCCGGGGAGCTGTTTTTT
CASSAPGQGAGELFF
>TRBJ1-4|TRBV5-5|TRBD1|14|-
TGTGCCAGCAGCTGGGACAGGACTGGTGAAAAACTGTTTTTT
CASSWDRTGEKLFF
>TRBJ2-5|TRBV11-2|-|14|-
TGTGCCAGCAGCTTACCGGGGGTGCAAGAGACCCAGTACTTC
CASSLPGVQETQYF
>TRBJ1-2|TRBV15|-|17|once
TGTGCCACCAGCAGCCACCAAGAGCCCACAGGGTTAGCTGGCTACACCTTC
CATSSHQEPTGLAGYTF
>TRBJ2-5|TRBV3-1/TRBV3-2|-|16|-
TGTGCCAGCAGCCAAGATCTCTGGAGCCCGGCGGAGACCCAGTACTTC
CASSQDLWSPAETQYF
>TRBJ1-6|TRBV7-2|-|14|few
TGTGCCAGCAGCCCACAGGGCTATAATTCACCCCTCCACTTT
CASSPQGYNSPLHF
>TRBJ2-5|TRBV3-1/TRBV3-2|TRBD2|15|-
TGTGCCAGCAGCCCGAGCGGGGGAACCCAAGAGACCCAGTACTTC
CASSPSGGTQETQYF
>TRBJ2-7|TRBV18|TRBD1|17|-
TGTGCCAGCTCACCTCCGGGACAGGGGCCCTACTCCTACGAGCAGTACTTC
CASSPPGQGPYSYEQYF
>TRBJ1-5|TRBV19|TRBD1|13|-
TGTGCCAGTAGTAGACAGGGCCATCAGCCCCAGCATTTT
CASSRQGHQPQHF
>TRBJ2-7|TRBV7-8|-|14|few
TGTGCCAGCAGCTTAAGTCTAGTTCGCTACGAGCAGTACTTC
CASSLSLVRYEQYF
>TRBJ1-1|TRBV4-2|-|15|few
TGTGCCAGCAGCCAATCGGGAGCCTGGGACACTGAAGCTTTCTTT
CASSQSGAWDTEAFF
>TRBJ1-2|TRBV10-3|-|14|-
TGTGCCATCAGTTCATCCGGACAGTCGTATGGCTACACCTTC
CAISSSGQSYGYTF
>TRBJ1-3|TRBV9|-|16|-
TGTGCCAGCAGCGTAGCCCTGGCGGGGACTGGAAACACCATATATTTT
CASSVALAGTGNTIYF
>TRBJ1-5|TRBV28|-|15|-
TGTGCCAGCCAATCGACGGAGAATAGCAATCAGCCCCAGCATTTT
CASQSTENSNQPQHF
>TRBJ1-1|TRBV4-1|TRBD1|20|-
TGCGCCAGCAGCCAAGCCGGGGGATTCGGGACAGTATACATGAACACTGAAGCTTTCTTT
CASSQAGGFGTVYMNTEAFF
>TRBJ1-2|TRBV7-8|TRBD1|14|-
TGTGCCAGCAGCCCTCGACAGGGTACGAATGGCTACACCTTC
CASSPRQGTNGYTF
>TRBJ2-1|TRBV7-2|TRBD2|19|few
TGTGCCAGCAGCTTAGCTTACCGAGCGGGGGGTAGCTCCTACAATGAGCAGTTCTTC
CASSLAYRAGGSSYNEQFF
>TRBJ1-6|TRBV5-1|-|16|-
TGCGCCAGCAGCCTAAACCTACAGGGACTAAATTCACCCCTCCACTTT
CASSLNLQGLNSPLHF
>TRBJ2-3|TRBV20-1|-|11|-
TGCAGTGCTAGTTACAGGGAGCCGCAGTATTTT
CSASYREPQYF
>TRBJ2-7|TRBV7-2|TRBD1|15|-
TGTGCCAGCAGCTTAGGCGGCGACAGGGGTTACGAGCAGTACTTC
CASSLGGDRGYEQYF
>TRBJ1-3|TRBV5-6|-|15|-
TGTGCCAGCAGCTCCTGGACAGTCTCTGGAAACACCATATATTTT
CASSSWTVSGNTIYF
>TRBJ1-1|TRBV2|-|14|-
TGTGCCAGCAGTGGTCAGGGATTTGCCACTGAAGCTTTCTTT
CASSGQGFATEAFF
>TRBJ2-6|TRBV7-2|TRBD1|17|-
TGTGCCAGCAGCTTAACAGGGGGGAGCTCTGGGGCCAACGTCCTGACTTTC
CASSLTGGSSGANVLTF
>TRBJ1-6|TRBV5-5|-|16|-
TGTGCCAGCAGCTTGGGCCACCTCGACATCTATTCACCCCTCCACTTT
CASSLGHLDIYSPLHF
>TRBJ2-6|TRBV28|-|13|-
TGTGCCAGCGGGCTCTCTGGGGCCAACGTCCTGACTTTC
CASGLSGANVLTF
>TRBJ2-1|TRBV29-1|-|11|-
TGCAGCGCTAAAGCTTGGGAGAAGCAGTTCTTC
CSAKAWEKQFF
>TRBJ2-3|TRBV28|TRBD1|14|-
TGTGCCAGCAGTAGACAGGGGCAGTCAGATACGCAGTATTTT
CASSRQGQSDTQYF
>TRBJ1-4|TRBV19|-|16|-
TGTGCCAGTAGTATCCCAGCGGCCATAAGAGGTGAAAAACTGTTTTTT
CASSIPAAIRGEKLFF
>TRBJ1-2|TRBV28|-|15|-
TGTGCCAGCAGTCTCGGGGGGGGCTATTACTATGGCTACACCTTC
CASSLGGGYYYGYTF
>TRBJ2-3|TRBV28|-|14|-
TGTGCCAGCAGTTTGTCCCAGGGAAGAGATACGCAGTATTTT
CASSLSQGRDTQYF
>TRBJ1-6|TRBV12-3/TRBV12-4|TRBD1|12|-
TGTGCCAGCAGTTTAAGTCAGGGGGGATCCCACTTT
CASSLSQGGSHF
>TRBJ2-7|TRBV7-8|TRBD2|16|-
TGTGCCAGCAGCTTAGCATCGGCGGGGGGACCCTACGAGCAGTACTTC
CASSLASAGGPYEQYF
>TRBJ1-4|TRBV4-2|-|17|-
TGTGCCAGCAGCCGAGATCACGCAACAGGGCTTAATGAAAAACTGTTTTTT
CASSRDHATGLNEKLFF